This T cell receptor beta chain was observed in a study of blood T cell repertoires in COVID-19. As for the study in general: T cells, B-cell-depleted T cells, or PBMCs provided the cDNA or gDNA that served as material.

Here immunoSEQ multiplex PCR was the method, and the copy in TCRdb shows in-frame clones only, minus some. The sample includes roughly 200,000 clones, approximately 83% of them seen just once. The CDR3 sequence is 17 residues long. Unmatched junction bases numbered 11, after V lost 2 bases and J lost 6 bases. Germline assignment: CDR1 MGHRA and CDR2 YSYEKL. The V gene is TRBV4-1, the J gene TRBJ2-1; 9 bases align to TRBD2. Sample: PBMCs or T cells enriched from blood (not recorded which). This receptor was identified in a woman between 40 and 50 years old with acute COVID-19. The CDR3 nucleotides read TGCGCCAGCAGCCAAAGGGGTCAGCGGGAGGTTATCAATGAGCAGTTCTTC. It is translated as CASSQRGQREVINEQFF.